This TCR beta chain stems from a study of pediatric ulcerative colitis. Trimming removed 0 bases from V and 4 bases from J; junction bases left unmatched: 11. The CDR3 consists of 18 residues. Germline V gene sequence: CDR1 SGHNT, CDR2 YENEEA. The assay was immunoSEQ multiplex PCR, and TCRdb's table has in-frame clones only and misses some. The sample contains 11,000 to 15,000 clones, approximately 90% of which appear only once. Notes on this clone: The target antigen is unknown.

Study results and caveats: Acute severe colitis showed lower rectal diversity from clonal expansions.

The source is a boy younger than 18 with moderate ulcerative colitis. Specimen: blood. The chain employs TRBV11-3 and TRBJ1-2, with 10 bases aligning to TRBD1. The CDR3 DNA is TGTGCCAGCAGCTTAGATATTCCGGGACAGGGGTCAACCTATGGCTACACCTTC. This encodes CASSLDIPGQGSTYGYTF.